This T cell receptor beta chain emerged from a study of T cells in Graves' hyperthyroidism and ophthalmopathy. Study outcomes and limitations: Patients with ophthalmopathy were separated from those with stable hyperthyroidism by a 13 V-J model. Most expanded thyroid clonotypes above 0.001 also appeared in blood.

In regard to this clonotype: The antigen is not known.

CDR3 length equals 12 residues. The V and J ends lost 2 bases and 5 bases respectively, with 10 bases between them. The germline V gene encodes CDR1 SQVTM and CDR2 ANQGSEA. What was amplified from RNA transcripts were TCR beta CDR3 regions. When the TCR CDR3 underwent first-round RT-PCR, the HTBI primer set was used. In TCRdb, the multiplex PCR reads were re-called with MiXCR into one record per CDR3 protein. Among over 350,000 distinct CDR3 sequences listed, over 12% were seen once. From more than 9.5 ml of fresh peripheral blood, PBMCs were isolated. Sequences were obtained from blood. V and J are TRBV29-1 and TRBJ2-7, with a tentative D call TRBD1 (5 bases). The sequence was obtained from a man aged 45-60 years with Graves' ophthalmopathy. The CDR3 region has the DNA TGCAGCGTTGAACAGGGTTTCAACGAGCAGTACTTC. Residues: CSVEQGFNEQYF.